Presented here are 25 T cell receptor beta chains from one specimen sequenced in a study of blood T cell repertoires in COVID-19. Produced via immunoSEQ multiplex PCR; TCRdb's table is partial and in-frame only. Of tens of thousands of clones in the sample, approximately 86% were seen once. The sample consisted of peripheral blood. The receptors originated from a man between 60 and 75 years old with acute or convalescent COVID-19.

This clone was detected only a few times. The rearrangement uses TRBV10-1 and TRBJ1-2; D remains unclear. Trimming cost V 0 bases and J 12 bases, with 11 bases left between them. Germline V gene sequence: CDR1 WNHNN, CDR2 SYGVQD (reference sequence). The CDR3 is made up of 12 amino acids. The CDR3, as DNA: TGCGCCAGCAGTGAGTCGGGCAGGCCGGACACCTTC. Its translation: CASSESGRPDTF.

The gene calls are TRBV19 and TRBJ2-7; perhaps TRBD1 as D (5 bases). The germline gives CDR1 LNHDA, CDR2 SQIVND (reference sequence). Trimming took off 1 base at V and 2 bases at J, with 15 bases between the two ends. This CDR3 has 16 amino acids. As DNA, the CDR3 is TGTGCCAGTAGTATAGGAGGTTCCAGGGTCCCCTACGAGCAGTACTTC. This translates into CASSIGGSRVPYEQYF.

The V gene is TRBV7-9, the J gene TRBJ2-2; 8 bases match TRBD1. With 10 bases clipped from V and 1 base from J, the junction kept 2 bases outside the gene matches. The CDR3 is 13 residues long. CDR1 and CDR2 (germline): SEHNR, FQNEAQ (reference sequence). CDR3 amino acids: CATGTGNTGELFF. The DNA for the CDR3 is TGTGCCACCGGGACAGGGAACACCGGGGAGCTGTTTTTT.

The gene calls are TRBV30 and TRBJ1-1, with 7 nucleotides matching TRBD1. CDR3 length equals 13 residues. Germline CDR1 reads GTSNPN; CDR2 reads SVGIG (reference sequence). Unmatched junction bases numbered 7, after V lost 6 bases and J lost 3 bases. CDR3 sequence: CACRQGRDTEAFF. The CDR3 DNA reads TGTGCCTGCAGACAGGGAAGGGACACTGAAGCTTTCTTT.

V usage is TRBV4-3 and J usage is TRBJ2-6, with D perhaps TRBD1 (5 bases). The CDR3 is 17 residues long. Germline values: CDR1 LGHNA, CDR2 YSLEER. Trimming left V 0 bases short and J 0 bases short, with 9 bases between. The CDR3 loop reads CASSQEGDSSGANVLTF. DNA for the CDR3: TGCGCCAGCAGCCAAGAGGGCGACAGCTCTGGGGCCAACGTCCTGACTTTC.

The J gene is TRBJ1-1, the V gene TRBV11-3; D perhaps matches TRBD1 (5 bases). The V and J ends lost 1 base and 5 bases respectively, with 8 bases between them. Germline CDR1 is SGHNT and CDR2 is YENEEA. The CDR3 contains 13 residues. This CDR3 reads CASSLVKGTEAFF. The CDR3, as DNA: TGTGCCAGCAGCTTAGTAAAGGGGACTGAAGCTTTCTTT.

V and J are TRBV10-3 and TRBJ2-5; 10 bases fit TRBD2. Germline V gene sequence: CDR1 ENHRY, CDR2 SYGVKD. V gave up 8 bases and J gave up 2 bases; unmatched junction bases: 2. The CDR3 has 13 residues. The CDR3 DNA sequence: TGTGCCATCGCACTAGCGGGACAAGAGACCCAGTACTTC. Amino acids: CAIALAGQETQYF.

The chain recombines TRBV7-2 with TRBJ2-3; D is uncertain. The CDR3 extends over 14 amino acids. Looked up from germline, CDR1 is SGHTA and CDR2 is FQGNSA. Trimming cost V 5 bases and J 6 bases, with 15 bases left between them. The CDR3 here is CASSPPDLADTQYF. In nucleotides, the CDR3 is TGTGCCAGCAGCCCCCCGGATTTAGCCGATACGCAGTATTTT.

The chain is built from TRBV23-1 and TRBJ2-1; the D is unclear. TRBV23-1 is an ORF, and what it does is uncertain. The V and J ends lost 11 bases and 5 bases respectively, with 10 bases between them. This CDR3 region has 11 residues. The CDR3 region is CARGADNEQFF. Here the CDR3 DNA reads TGCGCCCGCGGAGCAGACAATGAGCAGTTCTTC.

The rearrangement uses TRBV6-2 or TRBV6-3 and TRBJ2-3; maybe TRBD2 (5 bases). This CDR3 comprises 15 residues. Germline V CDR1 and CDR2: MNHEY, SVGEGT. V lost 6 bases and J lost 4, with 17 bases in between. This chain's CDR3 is CASSSLEGPADTQYF. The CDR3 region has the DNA TGTGCCAGCAGCTCCCTTGAGGGCCCCGCAGATACGCAGTATTTT.

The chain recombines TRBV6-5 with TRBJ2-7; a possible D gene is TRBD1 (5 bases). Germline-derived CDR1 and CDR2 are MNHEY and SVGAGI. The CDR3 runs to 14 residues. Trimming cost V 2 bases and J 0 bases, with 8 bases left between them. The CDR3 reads CASSYTGSSYEQYF. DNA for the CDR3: TGTGCCAGCAGTTACACAGGTAGCTCCTACGAGCAGTACTTC.

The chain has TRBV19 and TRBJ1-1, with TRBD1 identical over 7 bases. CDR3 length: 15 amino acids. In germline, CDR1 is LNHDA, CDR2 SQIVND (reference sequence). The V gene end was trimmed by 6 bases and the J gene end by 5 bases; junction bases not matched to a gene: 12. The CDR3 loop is CASRSPGGTVTEAFF. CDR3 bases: TGTGCCAGTAGGAGTCCGGGCGGGACAGTTACTGAAGCTTTCTTT. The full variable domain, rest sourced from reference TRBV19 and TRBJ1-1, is DGGITQSPKYLFRKEGQNVTLSCEQNLNHDAMYWYRQDPGQGLRLIYYSQIVNDFQKGDIAEGYSVSREKKESFPLTVTSAQKNPTAFYLCASRSPGGTVTEAFFGQGTRLTVV.

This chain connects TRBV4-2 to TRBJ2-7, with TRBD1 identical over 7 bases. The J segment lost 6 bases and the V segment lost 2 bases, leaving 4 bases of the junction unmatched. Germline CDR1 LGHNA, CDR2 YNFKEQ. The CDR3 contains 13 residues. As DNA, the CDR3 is TGTGCCAGCAGCCAATCGACAGGGCGCGAGCAGTACTTC. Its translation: CASSQSTGREQYF.

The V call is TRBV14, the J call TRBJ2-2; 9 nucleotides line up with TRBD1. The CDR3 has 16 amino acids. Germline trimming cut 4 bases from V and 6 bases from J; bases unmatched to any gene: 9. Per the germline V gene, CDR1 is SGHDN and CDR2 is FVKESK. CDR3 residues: CASSPGTGRISGELFF. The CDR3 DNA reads TGTGCCAGCAGCCCGGGGACAGGGAGAATATCCGGGGAGCTGTTTTTT.

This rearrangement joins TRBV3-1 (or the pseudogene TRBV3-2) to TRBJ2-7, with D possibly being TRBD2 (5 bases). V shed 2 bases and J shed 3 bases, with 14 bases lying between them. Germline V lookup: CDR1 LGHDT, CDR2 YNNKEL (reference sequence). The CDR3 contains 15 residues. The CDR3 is CASSQKKGARYEQYF. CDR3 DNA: TGTGCCAGCAGCCAAAAGAAGGGAGCTCGCTACGAGCAGTACTTC.

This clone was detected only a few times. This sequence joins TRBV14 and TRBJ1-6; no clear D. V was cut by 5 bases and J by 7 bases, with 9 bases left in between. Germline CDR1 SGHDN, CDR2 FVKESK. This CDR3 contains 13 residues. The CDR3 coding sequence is TGTGCCAGCAGCTGGACTGGGAATTCACCCCTCCACTTT. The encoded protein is CASSWTGNSPLHF.

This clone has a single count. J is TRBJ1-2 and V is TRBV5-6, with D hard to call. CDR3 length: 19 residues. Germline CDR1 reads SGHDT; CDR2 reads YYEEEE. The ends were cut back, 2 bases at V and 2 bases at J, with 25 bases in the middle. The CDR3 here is CASSLESPVRQDPNYGYTF. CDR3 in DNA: TGTGCCAGCAGCTTAGAATCACCGGTTAGGCAGGATCCAAACTATGGCTACACCTTC.

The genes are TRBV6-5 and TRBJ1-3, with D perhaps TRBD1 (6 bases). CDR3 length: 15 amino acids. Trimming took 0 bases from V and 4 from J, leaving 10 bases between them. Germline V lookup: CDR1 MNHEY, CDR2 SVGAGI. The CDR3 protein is CASSYSRGWGNTIYF. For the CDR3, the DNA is TGTGCCAGCAGTTACTCGAGGGGGTGGGGAAACACCATATATTTT.

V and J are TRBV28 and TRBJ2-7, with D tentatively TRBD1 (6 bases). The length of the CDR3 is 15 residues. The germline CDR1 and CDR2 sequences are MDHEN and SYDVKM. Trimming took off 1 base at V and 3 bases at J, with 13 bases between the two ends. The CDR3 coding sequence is TGTGCCAGCAGTTTATTTGGGGGCAGAGGCTACGAGCAGTACTTC. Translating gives CASSLFGGRGYEQYF.

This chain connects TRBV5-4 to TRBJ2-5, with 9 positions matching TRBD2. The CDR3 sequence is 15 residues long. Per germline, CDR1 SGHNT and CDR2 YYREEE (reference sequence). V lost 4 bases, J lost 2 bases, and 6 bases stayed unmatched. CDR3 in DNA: TGTGCCAGCAGCCCTAGCGGGACTTCGCAAGAGACCCAGTACTTC. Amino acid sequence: CASSPSGTSQETQYF.

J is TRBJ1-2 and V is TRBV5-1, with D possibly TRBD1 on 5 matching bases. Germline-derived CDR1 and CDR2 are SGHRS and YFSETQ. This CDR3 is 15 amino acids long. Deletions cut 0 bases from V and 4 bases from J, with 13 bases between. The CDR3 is CASSLGQTLLYGYTF. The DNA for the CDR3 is TGCGCCAGCAGCTTGGGACAGACCCTCCTCTATGGCTACACCTTC.

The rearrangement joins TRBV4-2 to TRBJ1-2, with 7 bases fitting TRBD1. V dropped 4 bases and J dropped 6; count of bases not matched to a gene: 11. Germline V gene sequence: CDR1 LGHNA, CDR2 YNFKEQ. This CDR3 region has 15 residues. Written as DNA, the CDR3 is TGTGCCAGCAGCCTCCAACGGAGGGGGCAGGATGGCTACACCTTC. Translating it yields CASSLQRRGQDGYTF.

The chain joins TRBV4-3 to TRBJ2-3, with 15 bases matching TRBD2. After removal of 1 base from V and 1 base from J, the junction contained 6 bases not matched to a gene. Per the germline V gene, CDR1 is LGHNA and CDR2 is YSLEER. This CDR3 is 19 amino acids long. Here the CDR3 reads CASSQATGTSGGRTDTQYF. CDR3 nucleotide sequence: TGCGCCAGCAGCCAAGCTACCGGGACTAGCGGGGGGCGCACAGATACGCAGTATTTT.

DNA of the CDR3: TGTGCCAGTAGGCAGACCGTCTTGCGTGGGGGGGACTATGGCTACACCTTC. Its translation is CASRQTVLRGGDYGYTF. The chain recombines TRBV19 with TRBJ1-2; D is perhaps TRBD1 (5 bases). Between the trimmed V and J ends, which lost 6 bases and 3 bases, there was a span of 23 bases. The CDR3 loop spans 17 amino acids. Germline CDR1 is LNHDA and CDR2 is SQIVND (reference sequence).

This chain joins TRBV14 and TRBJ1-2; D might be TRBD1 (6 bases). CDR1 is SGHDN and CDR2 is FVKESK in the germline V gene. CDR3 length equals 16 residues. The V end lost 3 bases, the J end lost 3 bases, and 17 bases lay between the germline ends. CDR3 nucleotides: TGTGCCAGCAGCCAGGGGACACTCACAGGGCACTATGGCTACACCTTC. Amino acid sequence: CASSQGTLTGHYGYTF.